The rows below give T cell receptor beta chains drawn from one sample of a study of cytomegalovirus exposure and HLA in healthy donors. This table comes from immunoSEQ multiplex PCR, and its TCRdb copy is limited to in-frame clones, with some not included. The data contain about 150,000 clones, approximately 81% of them seen just once; the ten biggest clones take up about 1.3%. Material for sequencing was PBMCs. The receptors here all came from a man aged 18 to 35 in good health and CMV-seronegative. The conserved cysteine and the conserved F or W are not part of the CDR3 here. A D gene is named only where the DNA matches it firmly. Rows may omit the clone size; those that give it use once, few, many or a size class.

clone size	J gene	D gene	V gene	CDR3 protein
-	TRBJ2-5	-	TRBV6-5	ASSYSNPSGGTQY
-	TRBJ2-3	-	TRBV9	ASSPRLVGTDTQY
-	TRBJ1-6	-	TRBV10-3	AISGASDSGGSPLH
-	TRBJ2-2	-	TRBV6-6	ASVGGGSITGELF
few	-	TRBD2	TRBV5-1	ASSLVGPAGLGEQY
-	TRBJ1-1	TRBD1	TRBV10-3	AISLKERGRTEAF
few	TRBJ1-2	TRBD1	TRBV25-1	VNVRGRLGYT
-	TRBJ2-1	TRBD2	TRBV7-8	ASSDSGTMGDEQF
few	TRBJ1-2	-	TRBV7-2	ASSPAGYGYT
-	TRBJ2-4	TRBD2	TRBV14	ASSQQVAGRGAKNIQY
-	TRBJ1-5	-	TRBV4-1	ASSQEGTGNQPQH
-	TRBJ1-2	-	TRBV21-1	ASSKPDRGRCYGYT
-	TRBJ2-1	-	TRBV29-1	SGGTFSPNGQF
-	TRBJ2-1	-	TRBV6-5	ASILDGMGGEQF
-	TRBJ2-1	TRBD2	TRBV19	ASSIARLALGEQF
-	TRBJ1-5	-	TRBV10-3	AISESRNNQPQH
-	TRBJ2-7	-	TRBV28	ASSWASGTDTPPYEQY
-	TRBJ2-1	TRBD1	TRBV7-2	ASSLAGQGRF
few	TRBJ1-4	-	TRBV5-6	ASRNQGNRSEKLF
once	TRBJ2-7	TRBD1	TRBV7-6	ASSSNPGQGREQY